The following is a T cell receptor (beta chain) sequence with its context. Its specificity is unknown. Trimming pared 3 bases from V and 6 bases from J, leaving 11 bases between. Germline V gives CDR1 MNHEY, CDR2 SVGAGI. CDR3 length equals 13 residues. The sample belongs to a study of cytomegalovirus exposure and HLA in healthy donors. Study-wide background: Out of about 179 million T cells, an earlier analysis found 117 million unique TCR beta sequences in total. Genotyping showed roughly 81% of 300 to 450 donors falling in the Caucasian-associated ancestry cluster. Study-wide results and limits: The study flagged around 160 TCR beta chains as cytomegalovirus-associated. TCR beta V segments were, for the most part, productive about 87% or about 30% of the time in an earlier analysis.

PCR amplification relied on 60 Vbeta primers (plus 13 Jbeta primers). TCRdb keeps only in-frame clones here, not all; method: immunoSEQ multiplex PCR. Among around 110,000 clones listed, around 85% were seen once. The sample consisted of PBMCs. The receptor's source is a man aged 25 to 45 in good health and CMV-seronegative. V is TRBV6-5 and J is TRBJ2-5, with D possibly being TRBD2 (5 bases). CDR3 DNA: TGTGCCAGCAGTTATCTAACGGGGAAGACCCAGTACTTC. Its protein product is CASSYLTGKTQYF.